This T cell receptor beta chain was identified in a study of T cells in Graves' hyperthyroidism and ophthalmopathy. Study results and caveats: Most expanded thyroid clonotypes above 0.001 recurred in blood.

This clonotype was picked up many times. Its antigen is unknown. Amplification yielded TCR beta CDR3 regions, with RNA transcripts as the source. Researchers ran a first-round RT-PCR on the TCR CDR3 using the HTBI primer set. TCRdb ran MiXCR on the multiplex PCR reads and lists one entry per CDR3 protein. This sample has about 560,000 distinct CDR3 sequences, with around 45% found just once. V trimming: 4 bases; J trimming: 4 bases; junction bases outside the gene matches: 9. This CDR3 has 15 residues. Germline assignment: CDR1 MGHDK and CDR2 SYGVNS. The study based diagnoses on clinical symptoms, serum thyroxine and TRAb, thyroid ultrasound and orbital computed tomography.

Sequenced input: peripheral blood or thyroid tissue (not recorded which). This TCR came from a woman younger than 35 with Graves' hyperthyroidism. The chain couples TRBV25-1 to TRBJ1-2; 7 bases are shared with TRBD1. CDR3 in amino acids: CASSVSGQKAYGYTF. As DNA, the CDR3 is TGTGCCAGCAGTGTATCGGGACAGAAGGCCTATGGCTACACCTTC.